Listed below are T cell receptor beta chains from one sample, sequenced in a study of multiple sclerosis patients with progressive multifocal leukoencephalopathy. Clones were sequenced by immunoSEQ multiplex PCR, and TCRdb holds only the in-frame ones, with some missing. The sample consists of 25,000 to 30,000 clones, more than 75% of them appearing once. Sequences were obtained from PBMCs. The receptor source for this set is a human donor with multiple sclerosis. Both conserved end residues are part of each CDR3. The D gene is left open where the match is weak. Some rows have no size entry. The others give once, few or many, or a class for an expanded clone.

j_call | d_call | clone_size | v_call | cdr3_aa | cdr3_nt
TRBJ2-5 | TRBD1 | once | TRBV30 | CAWSAGTAEETQYF | TGTGCCTGGAGCGCAGGGACAGCAGAAGAGACCCAGTACTTC
TRBJ1-2 | TRBD1 | NA | TRBV10-1 | CASSEFQGAPYGYTF | TGCGCCAGCAGTGAGTTTCAGGGGGCGCCCTATGGCTACACCTTC
TRBJ2-3 | TRBD2 | NA | TRBV4-2 | CASSQEKRGGFTDTQYF | TGTGCCAGCAGCCAAGAAAAGCGGGGGGGGTTCACAGATACGCAGTATTTT
TRBJ2-4 | NA | NA | TRBV9 | CASSVGHREAKNIQYF | TGTGCCAGCAGCGTAGGTCACAGGGAGGCCAAAAACATTCAGTACTTC
TRBJ1-5 | TRBD1 | NA | TRBV10-3 | CAISDRGQPQHF | TGTGCCATCAGTGACAGGGGGCAGCCCCAGCATTTT
TRBJ1-5 | TRBD1 | NA | TRBV30 | CAWSGGQGAGQPQHF | TGTGCCTGGAGTGGAGGACAGGGAGCGGGGCAGCCCCAGCATTTT
TRBJ1-5 | TRBD1 | NA | TRBV30 | CALTGGPNQPQHF | TGTGCCTTGACAGGGGGTCCCAATCAGCCCCAGCATTTT
TRBJ1-5 | NA | NA | TRBV4-1 | CASSPSETGLYSNQPQHF | TGCGCCAGCAGCCCGTCCGAGACAGGCCTTTATAGCAATCAGCCCCAGCATTTT
TRBJ2-7 | TRBD1 | NA | TRBV28 | CASSFERGQFYEQYF | TGTGCCAGCAGTTTTGAGAGGGGACAGTTCTACGAGCAGTACTTC
TRBJ1-5 | TRBD1 | NA | TRBV18 | CASSPGTGGGNQPQHF | TGTGCCAGCTCACCTGGGACAGGGGGCGGCAATCAGCCCCAGCATTTT
TRBJ1-6 | NA | NA | TRBV6-6 | CASTIPQANSPLHF | TGTGCCAGCACCATACCCCAGGCAAATTCACCCCTCCACTTT
TRBJ1-5 | NA | NA | TRBV30 | CAWSVRSGDQPQHF | TGTGCCTGGAGTGTACGTTCGGGGGATCAGCCCCAGCATTTT
TRBJ1-1 | NA | NA | TRBV7-2 | CASSPQGSNTEAFF | TGTGCCAGCAGCCCACAGGGTTCGAACACTGAAGCTTTCTTT
TRBJ1-1 | NA | NA | TRBV5-1 | CASSLQVSQNTEAFF | TGCGCCAGCAGCTTGCAGGTCAGTCAGAACACTGAAGCTTTCTTT
TRBJ2-3 | TRBD2 | NA | TRBV5-1 | CASSLALAGADTQYF | TGCGCCAGCAGCTTGGCACTAGCGGGGGCGGATACGCAGTATTTT
TRBJ2-2 | TRBD2 | NA | TRBV6-4 | CASSASGGAGELFF | TGTGCCAGCAGTGCGAGCGGGGGGGCCGGGGAGCTGTTTTTT